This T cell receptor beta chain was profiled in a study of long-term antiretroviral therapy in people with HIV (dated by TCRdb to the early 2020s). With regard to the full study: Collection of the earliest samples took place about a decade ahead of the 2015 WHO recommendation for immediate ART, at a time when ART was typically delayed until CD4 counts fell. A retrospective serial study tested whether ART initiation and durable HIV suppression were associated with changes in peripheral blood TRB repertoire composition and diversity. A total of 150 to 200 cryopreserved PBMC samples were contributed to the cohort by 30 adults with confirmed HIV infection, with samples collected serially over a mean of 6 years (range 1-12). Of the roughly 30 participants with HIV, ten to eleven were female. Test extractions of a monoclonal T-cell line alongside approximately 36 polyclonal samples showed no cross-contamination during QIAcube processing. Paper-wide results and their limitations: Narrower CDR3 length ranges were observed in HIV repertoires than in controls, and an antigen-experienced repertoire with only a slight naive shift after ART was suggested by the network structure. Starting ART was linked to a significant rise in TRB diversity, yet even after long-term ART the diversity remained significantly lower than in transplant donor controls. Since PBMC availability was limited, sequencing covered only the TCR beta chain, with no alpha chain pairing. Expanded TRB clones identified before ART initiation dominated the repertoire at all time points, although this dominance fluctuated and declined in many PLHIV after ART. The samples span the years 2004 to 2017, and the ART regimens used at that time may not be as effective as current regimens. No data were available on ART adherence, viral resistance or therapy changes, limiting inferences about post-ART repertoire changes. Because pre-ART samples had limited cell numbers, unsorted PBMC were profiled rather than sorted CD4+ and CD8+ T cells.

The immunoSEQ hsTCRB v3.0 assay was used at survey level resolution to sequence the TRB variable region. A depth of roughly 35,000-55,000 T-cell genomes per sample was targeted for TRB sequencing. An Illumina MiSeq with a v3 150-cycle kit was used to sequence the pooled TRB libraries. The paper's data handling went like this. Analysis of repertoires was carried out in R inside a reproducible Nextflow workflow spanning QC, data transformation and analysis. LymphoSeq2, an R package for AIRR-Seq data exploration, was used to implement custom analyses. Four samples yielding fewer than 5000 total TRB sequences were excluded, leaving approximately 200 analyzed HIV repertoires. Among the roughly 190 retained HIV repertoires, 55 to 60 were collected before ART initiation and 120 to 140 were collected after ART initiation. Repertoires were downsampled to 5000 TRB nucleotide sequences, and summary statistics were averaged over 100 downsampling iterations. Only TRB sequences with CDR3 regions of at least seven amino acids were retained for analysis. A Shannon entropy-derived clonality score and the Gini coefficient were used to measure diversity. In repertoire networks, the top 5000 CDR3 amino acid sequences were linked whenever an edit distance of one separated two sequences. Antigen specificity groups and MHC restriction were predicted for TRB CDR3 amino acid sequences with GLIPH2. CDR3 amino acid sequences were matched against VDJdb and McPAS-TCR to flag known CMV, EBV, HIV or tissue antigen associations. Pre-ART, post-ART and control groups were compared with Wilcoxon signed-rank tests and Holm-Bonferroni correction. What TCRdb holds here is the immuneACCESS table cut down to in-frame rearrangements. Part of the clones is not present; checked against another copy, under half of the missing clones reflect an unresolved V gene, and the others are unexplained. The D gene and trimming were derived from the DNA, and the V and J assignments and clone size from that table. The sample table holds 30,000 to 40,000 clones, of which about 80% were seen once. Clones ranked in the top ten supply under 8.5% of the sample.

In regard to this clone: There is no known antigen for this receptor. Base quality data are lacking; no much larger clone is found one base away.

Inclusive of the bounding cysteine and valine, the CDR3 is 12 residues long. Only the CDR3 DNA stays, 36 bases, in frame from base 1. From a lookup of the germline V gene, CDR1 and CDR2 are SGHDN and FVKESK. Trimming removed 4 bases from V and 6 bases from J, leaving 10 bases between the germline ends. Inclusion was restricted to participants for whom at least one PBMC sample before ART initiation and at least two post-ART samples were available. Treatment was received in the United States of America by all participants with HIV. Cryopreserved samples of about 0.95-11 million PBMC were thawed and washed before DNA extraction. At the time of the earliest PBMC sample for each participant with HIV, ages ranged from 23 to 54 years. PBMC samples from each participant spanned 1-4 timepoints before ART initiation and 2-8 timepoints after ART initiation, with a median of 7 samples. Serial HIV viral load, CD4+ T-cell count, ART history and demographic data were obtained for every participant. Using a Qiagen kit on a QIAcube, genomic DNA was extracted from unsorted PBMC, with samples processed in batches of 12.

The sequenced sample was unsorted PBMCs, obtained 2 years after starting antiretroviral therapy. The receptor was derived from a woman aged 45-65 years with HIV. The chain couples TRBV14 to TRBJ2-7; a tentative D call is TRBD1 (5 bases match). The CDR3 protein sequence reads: CASSRGAGEQYV. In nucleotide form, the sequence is TGTGCCAGCAGCCGTGGGGCCGGCGAGCAGTACGTC.